These 23 T cell receptor beta chains were all obtained from the same sample, sequenced in a study of cytomegalovirus exposure and HLA in healthy donors. The study ran its PCR with 60 Vbeta and 13 Jbeta primers. TCRdb's copy holds only in-frame clones and misses some; the assay was immunoSEQ multiplex PCR. The sample records about 120,000 clones, over 8.5% being singletons. Sequencing used PBMCs. These receptors all stem from a woman in her 40s in good health and CMV-seropositive.

The gene calls are TRBV7-8 and TRBJ2-7, with 13 bases identical to TRBD2. V shed 0 bases and J 4 bases; nucleotides not matched to a gene: 9. CDR3 size: 18 residues. Germline V gene data show CDR1 as SGHVS and CDR2 as FQNEAQ. CDR3 DNA: TGTGCCAGCAGCTTAGCGCGGCAGGGACTAGCGGGGTGGTACGAGCAGTACTTC. Its protein is CASSLARQGLAGWYEQYF.

This chain connects TRBV10-2 to TRBJ1-4; D is unclear. V lost 7 bases and J lost 6, with 18 bases in between. Germline V gives CDR1 WSHSY, CDR2 SAAADI. The CDR3 covers 15 residues. The CDR3 loop reads CASTPYRDSDEKLFF. Here the CDR3 DNA reads TGCGCCAGCACCCCCTACCGGGATTCGGATGAAAAACTGTTTTTT.

The chain joins TRBV7-6 to TRBJ2-7; the D gene is possibly TRBD1 (5 bases). CDR1 is SGHVS and CDR2 is FNYEAQ in the germline V gene. This CDR3 region has 12 residues. The V end was cut by 5 bases, the J end by 4 bases, with 9 bases between. Here the CDR3 reads CASSPTAYEQYF. In DNA, the CDR3 is TGTGCCAGCAGCCCGACAGCTTACGAGCAGTACTTC.

V gene TRBV28 combines with J gene TRBJ1-5; tentative D call: TRBD1 (5 bases). There are 13 residues in the CDR3. Deletions cut 5 bases from V and 1 base from J, with 6 bases between. Per the germline V gene, CDR1 is MDHEN and CDR2 is SYDVKM. The CDR3 region is CASSPGSNQPQHF. DNA for the CDR3: TGTGCCAGCAGTCCAGGGAGCAATCAGCCCCAGCATTTT.

This chain connects TRBV5-5 to TRBJ1-1; weak D call: TRBD1 (5 bases). The CDR3 is made up of 15 amino acids. The V end was cut by 1 base, the J end by 1 base, with 11 bases between. Germline CDR1 is SGHKS and CDR2 is YYEKEE (reference sequence). This CDR3 reads CASSLWGGENTEAFF. In nucleotides, the CDR3 is TGTGCCAGCAGCTTGTGGGGGGGTGAGAACACTGAAGCTTTCTTT.

This clone was detected only a few times. The CDR3 spells CASSLDGRNYGYTF. The CDR3 nucleotides are TGTGCCAGCAGCTTAGATGGGCGAAACTATGGCTACACCTTC. The chain has TRBV11-2 and TRBJ1-2, with unresolved D. V was trimmed by 0 bases and J by 2 bases, leaving 7 bases between them. Looked up from germline, CDR1 is SGHAT and CDR2 is FQNNGV. There are 14 residues in the CDR3.

With respect to this clone: This CDR3 is missing its conserved last phenylalanine or tryptophan, likely due to a read error. J is TRBJ1-2 and V is TRBV2; TRBD1 matches at 7 bases. CDR3 size: 15 residues. CDR1 and CDR2 from the germline V gene are SNHLY and FYNNEI. With V trimmed by 5 bases and J by 4 bases, 10 bases remained unmatched. This CDR3 is CASSPDRVLIYGYTL. The DNA of the CDR3 is TGTGCCAGCAGTCCCGACAGGGTTCTCATCTATGGCTACACCCTC.

This clone has more than one count but fewer than ten. The chain recombines TRBV19 with TRBJ1-1; the D gene is possibly TRBD1 (6 bases). V was clipped by 10 bases and J by 3 bases, with 21 bases between them. The germline V gene encodes CDR1 LNHDA and CDR2 SQIVND (reference sequence). The CDR3 has 15 residues. The CDR3 coding sequence is TGTGCCATCGAAGCCCCAGGGAGGGGGGACACTGAAGCTTTCTTT. Amino acid sequence: CAIEAPGRGDTEAFF.

The chain has TRBV10-1 and TRBJ1-5, with a weak D call TRBD1 (6 bases). The germline V gene encodes CDR1 WNHNN and CDR2 SYGVQD (reference sequence). V was clipped by 4 bases and J by 7 bases, with 11 bases between them. This CDR3 has 13 amino acids. This CDR3 reads CASSGQVGQPQHF. Here the CDR3 DNA reads TGCGCCAGCAGTGGACAGGTTGGGCAGCCCCAGCATTTT.

This clone has just a few counts. The chain uses TRBV2 and TRBJ2-7; 13 bases line up with TRBD2. With 6 bases clipped from V and 3 bases from J, the junction kept 2 bases outside the gene matches. Per germline, CDR1 SNHLY and CDR2 FYNNEI. The CDR3 extends over 14 amino acids. CDR3 coding DNA: TGTGCCAGCAGACGGACTAGCGGGAGCTACGAGCAGTACTTC. Its protein product is CASRRTSGSYEQYF.

This chain links TRBV5-4 with TRBJ2-7, with 7 bases matching TRBD2. In germline, CDR1 is SGHNT, CDR2 YYREEE (reference sequence). The length of the CDR3 is 14 residues. The V gene end was trimmed by 0 bases and the J gene end by 6 bases; junction bases not matched to a gene: 6. CDR3 nucleotides: TGTGCCAGCAGCTTGGCCCTGGGGGGGATCGAGCAGTACTTC. Protein sequence: CASSLALGGIEQYF.

This clone was found a few times. The chain combines TRBV19 with TRBJ2-7, with D perhaps TRBD2 (6 bases). There are 14 residues in the CDR3. From germline, CDR1 is LNHDA and CDR2 SQIVND (reference sequence). V was cut by 5 bases and J by 6 bases, with 17 bases left in between. The CDR3 nucleotides read TGTGCCAGTAGTGGAGGGGCGCAAGCGGGCGAGCAGTACTTC. Amino acid sequence: CASSGGAQAGEQYF.

This clone was counted a few times. The chain has TRBV7-8 and TRBJ2-7; 8 nucleotides match TRBD1. The length of the CDR3 is 16 residues. Trimming at V came to 4 bases and at J to 2 bases, leaving 10 bases not matched to a gene. Germline values: CDR1 SGHVS, CDR2 FQNEAQ. As DNA, the CDR3 is TGTGCCAGCAGCTCCCAACTGGGACAGGTCCCCTACGAGCAGTACTTC. It yields the protein CASSSQLGQVPYEQYF.

This clone was counted between two and nine times. The V and J genes are TRBV9 and TRBJ1-3; 10 bases fit TRBD1. Germline lookup yields CDR1 SGDLS and CDR2 YYNGEE. The junction had 10 bases not matched to a gene; V was cut back by 4 bases and J by 9 bases. This CDR3 comprises 15 residues. The CDR3 here is CASSPWTGGSPTIYF. The CDR3 DNA is TGTGCCAGCAGCCCCTGGACAGGGGGATCTCCCACCATATATTTT.

This clone was detected a few times. The chain combines TRBV27 with TRBJ1-5; D may be TRBD1 (5 bases). There are 13 residues in the CDR3. The germline gives CDR1 MNHEY, CDR2 SMNVEV (reference sequence). V was clipped by 5 bases and J by 6 bases, with 11 bases between them. CDR3 DNA sequence: TGTGCCAGCAGTCTAGGGACTGGTCAGCCCCAGCATTTT. Translated: CASSLGTGQPQHF.

This clone came up a few times. V gene TRBV28 combines with J gene TRBJ1-1; D gene unclear. Trimming shortened V by 3 bases and J by 7 bases, and 12 bases separated the two germline ends. The CDR3 is made up of 13 amino acids. CDR1 and CDR2 from the germline V gene are MDHEN and SYDVKM. The CDR3 DNA reads TGTGCCAGCAGTTTGGGTTGGGCCGTTGAAGCTTTCTTT. It specifies CASSLGWAVEAFF.

This clone was seen a handful of times. The chain carries TRBV5-6 and TRBJ2-5; TRBD1 aligns across 7 bases. The DNA end favors TRBJ2-7, so the J call may be wrong. From germline, CDR1 is SGHDT and CDR2 YYEEEE. This CDR3 has 15 amino acids. CDR3 nucleotides: TGTGCCAGCAGCTTCGACAGGGCCAAGCTCTACGAGCAGTACTTC. Translation: CASSFDRAKLYEQYF.

This clone was observed a handful of times. This chain links TRBV2 with TRBJ2-7; the match to TRBD1 covers 8 bases. Trimming took 5 bases from V and 2 from J; bases not matched to a gene: 5. CDR3 length: 14 residues. The V gene's germline CDR1 is SNHLY and CDR2 FYNNEI. The CDR3 protein is CASSQGTGPYEQYF. DNA of the CDR3: TGTGCCAGCAGTCAGGGGACAGGCCCCTACGAGCAGTACTTC.

V and J are TRBV7-9 and TRBJ1-1, with 8 bases aligning to TRBD1. CDR1 is SEHNR and CDR2 is FQNEAQ in the germline V gene (reference sequence). The V and J ends lost 6 bases and 4 bases, in that order; junction bases with no gene match: 10. The CDR3 totals 15 residues. The CDR3 spells CASSVGQGFSTEAFF. The CDR3 DNA reads as TGTGCCAGCAGTGTAGGACAGGGCTTCAGCACTGAAGCTTTCTTT.

The table lists this clone with a few counts. The CDR3 bases are TGTGCCAGCAGCAAAACCGGGGAGTATGGCTACACCTTC. It yields the protein CASSKTGEYGYTF. The chain uses TRBV11-2 and TRBJ1-2; the D is unclear. The CDR3 contains 13 residues. Germline V CDR1 and CDR2: SGHAT, FQNNGV. Between the trimmed V and J ends, which lost 5 bases and 5 bases, there was a span of 12 bases.

This chain links TRBV28 with TRBJ1-2; TRBD1 agrees at 7 bases. Germline CDR1 reads MDHEN; CDR2 reads SYDVKM. The junction had 13 bases not matched to a gene; V was cut back by 7 bases and J by 8 bases. The CDR3 consists of 14 residues. CDR3 bases: TGTGCCAGCACCACGCAAGGGGGCGCGGGGGGCTACACCTTC. Its protein product is CASTTQGGAGGYTF.

This clone occurred a few times. The J gene is TRBJ2-2, the V gene TRBV6-1, with a possible D match to TRBD2 (5 bases). The germline V and J ends were trimmed by 6 bases and 1 base, with 9 bases remaining between them. CDR3 size: 14 residues. Germline assignment: CDR1 MNHNS and CDR2 SASEGT. The DNA for the CDR3 is TGTGCCAGCAGCGACTACCTGAACACCGGGGAGCTGTTTTTT. Its protein is CASSDYLNTGELFF.

This clone was picked up a small number of times. The rearrangement links TRBV4-1 to TRBJ2-1, with TRBD1 as a possible D gene (6 bases). This CDR3 comprises 16 residues. Per the germline V gene, CDR1 is MGHRA and CDR2 is YSYEKL. V shed 3 bases and J shed 0 bases, with 12 bases lying between them. CDR3: CASSQPGHSSYNEQFF. The CDR3 DNA reads as TGCGCCAGCAGCCAGCCGGGACACAGCTCCTACAATGAGCAGTTCTTC.